These 6 T cell receptor beta chains were sequenced from one sample in a study of T cells in localized non-small cell lung cancer. This table comes from immunoSEQ multiplex PCR, and its TCRdb copy is limited to in-frame clones, with some not included. Of about 77,000 clones in the sample, more than 70% were seen once. The sequences come from peripheral blood, collected before any cancer treatment. The source is a woman aged 40-75 years with stage I squamous cell lung carcinoma.

This clone occurred once. The chain joins TRBV9 to TRBJ1-2; TRBD1 is a possible D gene (5 bases). Looked up from germline, CDR1 is SGDLS and CDR2 is YYNGEE. The V end was cut by 0 bases, the J end by 7 bases, with 10 bases between. The CDR3 consists of 13 residues. CDR3 in DNA: TGTGCCAGCAGCGTAGACAGGTACGGTGGCTACACCTTC. Its translation is CASSVDRYGGYTF. Full variable domain (remainder filled in from reference TRBV9 and TRBJ1-2): DSGVTQTPKHLITATGQRVTLRCSPRSGDLSVYWYQQSLDQGLQFLIQYYNGEERAKGNILERFSAQQFPDLHSELNLSSLELGDSALYFCASSVDRYGGYTFGSGTRLTVV.

The chain combines TRBV7-2 with TRBJ2-7, with D unclear. V was pared by 5 bases and J by 4 bases, with 12 bases between. The CDR3 has 13 amino acids. From germline, CDR1 is SGHTA and CDR2 FQGNSA. The CDR3 spells CASSQYSRYEQYF. The CDR3 DNA is TGTGCCAGCAGCCAGTATTCACGATACGAGCAGTACTTC.

V and J are TRBV7-9 and TRBJ2-1; TRBD2 matches at 8 bases. The CDR3 extends over 16 amino acids. V dropped 2 bases and J dropped 5; count of bases not matched to a gene: 8. Per germline, CDR1 SEHNR and CDR2 FQNEAQ (reference sequence). Written as DNA, the CDR3 is TGTGCCAGCAGCTTAAACGGGGGGGTCCTTAACAATGAGCAGTTCTTC. Amino acids: CASSLNGGVLNNEQFF.

The chain recombines TRBV5-4 with TRBJ2-7, with D uncertain. CDR1 and CDR2 from the germline V gene are SGHNT and YYREEE (reference sequence). Trimming left V 0 bases short and J 7 bases short, with 11 bases between. The CDR3 is 13 amino acids. CDR3 sequence: CASSLVAVGEQYF. The CDR3 DNA reads as TGTGCCAGCAGCTTGGTGGCAGTCGGGGAGCAGTACTTC. Full variable domain (rest looked up from reference TRBV5-4 and TRBJ2-7): ETGVTQSPTHLIKTRGQQVTLRCSSQSGHNTVSWYQQALGQGPQFIFQYYREEENGRGNFPPRFSGLQFPNYSSELNVNALELDDSALYLCASSLVAVGEQYFGPGTRLTVT.

This chain joins TRBV6-1 and TRBJ1-4; D gene ambiguous. V was pared by 3 bases and J by 8 bases, with 16 bases between. The CDR3 is 15 amino acids. Germline assignment: CDR1 MNHNS and CDR2 SASEGT. The CDR3 DNA sequence: TGTGCCAGCAGTGAGGTTTTGTCCGGCGGGGAAAAACTGTTTTTT. Translating it yields CASSEVLSGGEKLFF.

This clone was found once. The chain couples TRBV5-4 to TRBJ2-4, with D tentatively TRBD1 (6 bases). V was pared by 3 bases and J by 10 bases, with 20 bases between. The CDR3 is made up of 15 amino acids. CDR1 is SGHNT, CDR2 YYREEE, per germline (reference sequence). CDR3 sequence: CASSYQGLPVGIQYF. CDR3 bases: TGTGCCAGCAGCTACCAGGGGCTTCCCGTGGGGATTCAGTACTTC. The variable domain in full, with the rest retrieved from reference TRBV5-4 and TRBJ2-4, is ETGVTQSPTHLIKTRGQQVTLRCSSQSGHNTVSWYQQALGQGPQFIFQYYREEENGRGNFPPRFSGLQFPNYSSELNVNALELDDSALYLCASSYQGLPVGIQYFGAGTRLSVL.